This T cell receptor beta chain came from a study of cytomegalovirus exposure and HLA in healthy donors. Per the germline V gene, CDR1 is SGHDT and CDR2 is YYEEEE. CDR3 length: 13 amino acids. The ends lost 4 bases at V and 10 bases at J; junction bases unmatched: 9. The PCR made use of 60 Vbeta and 13 Jbeta primers. Assay: immunoSEQ multiplex PCR; the TCRdb copy retains only in-frame clones and omits some. The table includes approximately 300,000 clones, 84% detected once. The rearrangement uses TRBV5-6 and TRBJ1-2, with 8 nucleotides matching TRBD1. Sequenced input: PBMCs. This sequence originates from a woman in her thirties or forties in good health and CMV-seropositive. The CDR3 DNA reads as TGTGCCAGCAGCCGGGCTGGGACAGGTTCCTACACCTTC. It translates to CASSRAGTGSYTF.